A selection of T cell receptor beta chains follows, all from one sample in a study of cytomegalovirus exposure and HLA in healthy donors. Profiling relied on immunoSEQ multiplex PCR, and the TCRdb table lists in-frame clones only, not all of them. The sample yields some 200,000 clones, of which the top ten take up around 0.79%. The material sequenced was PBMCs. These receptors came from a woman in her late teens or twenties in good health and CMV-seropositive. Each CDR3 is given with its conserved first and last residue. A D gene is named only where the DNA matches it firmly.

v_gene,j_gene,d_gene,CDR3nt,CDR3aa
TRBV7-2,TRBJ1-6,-,TGTGCCAGCAGCCCCTCCCCAGGGTATAATTCACCCCTCCACTTT,CASSPSPGYNSPLHF
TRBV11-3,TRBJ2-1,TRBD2,TGTGCCAGCACCTCACGGGGGGGGAGGGCCTTATCGGGACACAATGAGCAGTTCTTC,CASTSRGGRALSGHNEQFF
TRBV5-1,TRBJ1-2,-,TGCGCCAGCAGCCCCGTTCGGACTGGAATCTTTTACACCTTC,CASSPVRTGIFYTF
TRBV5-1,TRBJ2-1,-,TGCGCCAGCAGCTTGGGAGTACAGGAGAGAAATGAGCAGTTCTTC,CASSLGVQERNEQFF
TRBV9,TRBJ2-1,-,TGTGCCAGCAGCGTAGGGACAGCGTCCTACAATGAGCAGTTCTTC,CASSVGTASYNEQFF
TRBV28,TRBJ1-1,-,TGTGCCAGCAGTGTAACCGGGGAGACTGCTGAAGCTTTCTTT,CASSVTGETAEAFF
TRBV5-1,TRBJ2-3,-,TGCGCCAGCAGCTCGGGGAGCACAGATACGCAGTATTTT,CASSSGSTDTQYF
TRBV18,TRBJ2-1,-,TGTGCCAGCTCACCTCTGGGGACTTCCAATGAGCAGTTCTTC,CASSPLGTSNEQFF
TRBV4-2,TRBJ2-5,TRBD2,TGTGCCAGCAGCCATACCCCCGGGACTAGAGGAGAGACCCAGTACTTC,CASSHTPGTRGETQYF
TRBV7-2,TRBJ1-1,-,TGTGCCAGCAGCCTCCTGGACGGGGGGCACGGCACTGAAGCTTTCTTT,CASSLLDGGHGTEAFF
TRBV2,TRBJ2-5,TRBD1,TGTGCCAGCAGTTCACCGGGACAGAAAGAGACCCAGTACTTC,CASSSPGQKETQYF
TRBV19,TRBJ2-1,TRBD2,TGTGCCAGTAGTATAGCGGGAGCGGGGAATGAGCAGTTCTTC,CASSIAGAGNEQFF
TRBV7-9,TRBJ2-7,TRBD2,TGTGCCAGCAGTTCCGTGGCGGGGGTCGGAACCTACGAGCAGTACTTC,CASSSVAGVGTYEQYF
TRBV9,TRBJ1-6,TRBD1,TGTGCCAGCAGCGTCGACACCCGGACAGGGTATTCACCCCTCCACTTT,CASSVDTRTGYSPLHF
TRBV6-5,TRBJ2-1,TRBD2,TGTGCCAGCCGCGCGGGAGGGCCCAATGAGCAGTTCTTC,CASRAGGPNEQFF
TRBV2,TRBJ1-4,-,TGTGCCAGCGTGACAGTCGGTCTTCTGGGTAATGAAAAACTGTTTTTT,CASVTVGLLGNEKLFF
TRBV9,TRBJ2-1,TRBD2,TGTGCCAGCAGCGTAGGGCTTAGCGGGGGCCTCCTATCCTACAATGAGCAGTTCTTC,CASSVGLSGGLLSYNEQFF
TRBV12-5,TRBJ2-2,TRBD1,TGTGCTAGTGGCCGGAGACAGGGCGATCTGGCCACCGGGGAGCTGTTTTTT,CASGRRQGDLATGELFF
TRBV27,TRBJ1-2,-,TGTGCCAGCAGAGCAACGGGGGGGCGGTATGGCTACACCTTC,CASRATGGRYGYTF
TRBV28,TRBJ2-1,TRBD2,TGTGCCAGCAGCCTGACTAGCGGGGGGCTCTCCTACAATGAGCAGTTCTTC,CASSLTSGGLSYNEQFF
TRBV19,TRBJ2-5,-,TGTGCCAGTAGTAGAACAGGGTACAAAGAGACCCAGTACTTC,CASSRTGYKETQYF
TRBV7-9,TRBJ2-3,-,TGTGCCAGCAGCTTAGTCGCGGACAACCCGGATACGCAGTATTTT,CASSLVADNPDTQYF
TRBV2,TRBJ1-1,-,TGTGCCACAGAGTCCAGGGAAGAGACTGAAGCTTTCTTT,CATESREETEAFF
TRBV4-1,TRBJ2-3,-,TGCGCCAGCAGCACCTTAGCAGTAAGCACAGATACGCAGTATTTT,CASSTLAVSTDTQYF
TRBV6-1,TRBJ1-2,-,TGTGCCAGCTGGGGCAGGGGCGGCGGCTACACCTTC,CASWGRGGGYTF
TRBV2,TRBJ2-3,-,TGTGCCAGCAGTGCCCCCGTACATGAATCAGATACGCAGTATTTT,CASSAPVHESDTQYF
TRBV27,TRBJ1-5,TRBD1,TGTGCCAGCAGCCCTACAGGGGGCGGTCAGCCCCAGCATTTT,CASSPTGGGQPQHF
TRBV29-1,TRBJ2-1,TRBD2,TGCAGCGTTGTTCTAGCGGACTACAATGAGCAGTTCTTC,CSVVLADYNEQFF
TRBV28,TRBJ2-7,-,TGTGCCAGCCGACCCCCGGGAGGGGGCCATCCCTACGAGCAGTACTTC,CASRPPGGGHPYEQYF
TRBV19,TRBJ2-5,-,TGTGCCAGTAGTATGACTAGGGGCGGGGAGACCCAGTACTTC,CASSMTRGGETQYF
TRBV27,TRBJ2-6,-,TGTGCCAGCAGTTTCCGGGGTTCTGGGGCCAACGTCCTGACTTTC,CASSFRGSGANVLTF